These 14 T cell receptor beta chains originate from one sample sequenced in a study of a mutant IDH1 vaccine in newly diagnosed glioma. The data were produced by immunoSEQ multiplex PCR, yet TCRdb's version contains in-frame clones alone and is incomplete. The sample consists of roughly 72,000 clones, 91% of them appearing once. The antigens of these receptors remain unknown. This sample's time point: week 5, during vaccination. With topical imiquimod, each dose of the vaccine consisted of 300 ug of mutant IDH1 20-mer peptide. The source was PBMCs, collected from a glioma patient whose treatment included an IDH1 peptide vaccine. Receptor source: a woman in her forties or fifties with glioma.

The J gene is TRBJ1-4, the V gene TRBV27; no reliable D call. The CDR3 runs 16 residues. Trimming cost V 2 bases and J 2 bases, with 12 bases left between them. Germline CDR1 is MNHEY and CDR2 is SMNVEV (reference sequence). CDR3 nucleotides: TGTGCCAGCAGTTTAATGGGATCGGGCACTAATGAAAAACTGTTTTTT. Protein: CASSLMGSGTNEKLFF.

This chain joins TRBV14 and TRBJ1-1; D is unclear. V was trimmed by 2 bases and J by 1 base, leaving 5 bases between them. The V gene's germline CDR1 is SGHDN and CDR2 FVKESK. There are 13 residues in the CDR3. The CDR3 protein is CASSQPWNTEAFF. The DNA of the CDR3 is TGTGCCAGCAGCCAACCCTGGAACACTGAAGCTTTCTTT.

The DNA of the CDR3 is TGTGCCACCAGCAGAGTTGGTAGCGGAAAAAACTACGAGCAGTACTTC. The encoded protein is CATSRVGSGKNYEQYF. The rearrangement links TRBV15 to TRBJ2-7; weak D call: TRBD2 (6 bases). Germline V CDR1 and CDR2: LNHNV, YYDKDF (reference sequence). This CDR3 contains 16 residues. The V and J ends lost 1 base and 3 bases respectively, with 16 bases between them.

The chain is built from TRBV5-1 and TRBJ2-2, with D possibly matching TRBD1 (5 bases). Trimming took 3 bases from V and 1 from J, leaving 7 bases between them. This CDR3 has 14 amino acids. Germline CDR1 is SGHRS and CDR2 is YFSETQ. CDR3 in amino acids: CASSSGQNTGELFF. CDR3 bases: TGCGCCAGCAGCTCCGGACAGAACACCGGGGAGCTGTTTTTT. Full variable domain (remainder filled in from reference TRBV5-1 and TRBJ2-2): KAGVTQTPRYLIKTRGQQVTLSCSPISGHRSVSWYQQTPGQGLQFLFEYFSETQRNKGNFPGRFSGRQFSNSRSEMNVSTLELGDSALYLCASSSGQNTGELFFGEGSRLTVL.

This chain joins TRBV19 and TRBJ2-1; the D gene is possibly TRBD2 (6 bases). Looked up from germline, CDR1 is LNHDA and CDR2 is SQIVND (reference sequence). This CDR3 comprises 15 residues. V was shortened by 5 bases and J by 6 bases, with 17 bases between the two germline ends. CDR3: CASSARRPEGNEQFF. CDR3 DNA: TGTGCCAGTAGTGCCCGCCGCCCGGAGGGCAATGAGCAGTTCTTC.

The genes are TRBV5-1 and TRBJ1-4; D remains unclear. This CDR3 comprises 15 residues. CDR1 and CDR2 from the germline V gene are SGHRS and YFSETQ. The V end lost 1 base, the J end lost 3 bases, and 10 bases lay between the germline ends. CDR3 nucleotide sequence: TGCGCCAGCAGCTTGATGGGGAGGTCTAATGAAAAACTGTTTTTT. It codes for CASSLMGRSNEKLFF.

The chain combines TRBV5-5 with TRBJ2-7; D gene ambiguous. Trimming left V 1 base short and J 4 bases short, with 6 bases between. Germline lookup yields CDR1 SGHKS and CDR2 YYEKEE (reference sequence). CDR3 length equals 12 residues. The CDR3: CASSLSVYEQYF. In DNA, the CDR3 is TGTGCCAGCAGCTTGTCAGTTTACGAGCAGTACTTC.

The chain carries TRBV6-6 and TRBJ2-7; the match to TRBD1 covers 11 bases. Germline CDR1 and CDR2: MNHNY and SVGAGI (reference sequence). The CDR3 extends over 15 amino acids. V gave up 6 bases and J gave up 3 bases; unmatched junction bases: 7. CDR3 bases: TGTGCCAGCAGACAACTGGGACAGGGGGACTACGAGCAGTACTTC. It is translated as CASRQLGQGDYEQYF.

This clone was detected only a few times. The V call is TRBV14, the J call TRBJ2-2; D not resolved. CDR1 is SGHDN, CDR2 FVKESK, per germline. Between the trimmed V and J ends, which lost 2 bases and 5 bases, there was a span of 15 bases. The CDR3 totals 16 residues. The CDR3 loop is CASSQKQWYGTGELFF. CDR3 nucleotides: TGTGCCAGCAGCCAAAAACAGTGGTATGGAACCGGGGAGCTGTTTTTT. Based on the CDR3 plus reference TRBV14 and TRBJ2-2, the full variable domain is EAGVTQFPSHSVIEKGQTVTLRCDPISGHDNLYWYRRVMGKEIKFLLHFVKESKQDESGMPNNRFLAERTGGTYSTLKVQPAELEDSGVYFCASSQKQWYGTGELFFGEGSRLTVL.

The chain employs TRBV7-6 and TRBJ2-2, with D perhaps matching TRBD1 (5 bases). Per the germline V gene, CDR1 is SGHVS and CDR2 is FNYEAQ. This CDR3 comprises 15 residues. With 2 bases removed from V and 5 bases from J, the gap between germline ends came to 12 bases. CDR3 residues: CASSLITGPTGELFF. The CDR3 region has the DNA TGTGCCAGCAGCTTAATCACAGGTCCTACCGGGGAGCTGTTTTTT.

The CDR3 region is CASGGRDIYEQYF. CDR3 nucleotide sequence: TGTGCCAGCGGTGGGAGGGATATTTACGAGCAGTACTTC. V gene TRBV2 combines with J gene TRBJ2-7; 7 positions agree with TRBD2. Per the germline V gene, CDR1 is SNHLY and CDR2 is FYNNEI. Germline trimming cut 8 bases from V and 4 bases from J; bases unmatched to any gene: 8. The CDR3 has 13 amino acids.

The V and J genes are TRBV18 and TRBJ1-1; 8 bases are a match to TRBD1. The germline V gene has CDR1 KGHSH and CDR2 LQKENI. The CDR3 extends over 14 amino acids. Trimming took 5 bases from V and 5 from J; bases not matched to a gene: 7. CDR3 sequence (DNA): TGTGCCAGCTCAGAAGGACAGGGAGGGACTGAAGCTTTCTTT. Its translation is CASSEGQGGTEAFF.

V usage is TRBV27 and J usage is TRBJ2-3, with D tentatively TRBD2 (5 bases). This CDR3 spans 14 amino acids. V lost 0 bases and J lost 1, with 5 bases in between. The germline V gene has CDR1 MNHEY and CDR2 SMNVEV (reference sequence). CDR3 protein: CASSLSRGTDTQYF. As DNA, the CDR3 is TGTGCCAGCAGTTTATCGAGGGGCACAGATACGCAGTATTTT.

The J gene is TRBJ1-2, the V gene TRBV28, with D perhaps matching TRBD1 (5 bases). The CDR3 runs to 15 residues. The V end was cut by 8 bases, the J end by 4 bases, with 20 bases between. Germline assignment: CDR1 MDHEN and CDR2 SYDVKM. The CDR3: CASSDWGEVIYGYTF. CDR3 nucleotides: TGTGCCAGCTCCGACTGGGGCGAGGTGATCTATGGCTACACCTTC.